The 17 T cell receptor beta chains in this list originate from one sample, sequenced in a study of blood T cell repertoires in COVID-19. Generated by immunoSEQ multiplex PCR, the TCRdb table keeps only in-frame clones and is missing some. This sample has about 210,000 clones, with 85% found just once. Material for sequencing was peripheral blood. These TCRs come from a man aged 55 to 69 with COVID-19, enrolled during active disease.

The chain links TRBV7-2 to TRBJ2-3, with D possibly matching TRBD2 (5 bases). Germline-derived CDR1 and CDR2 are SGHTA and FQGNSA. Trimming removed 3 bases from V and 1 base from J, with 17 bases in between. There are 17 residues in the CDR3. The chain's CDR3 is CASSFNIYPGGTDTQYF. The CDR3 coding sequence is TGTGCCAGCAGCTTCAATATTTACCCCGGGGGCACAGATACGCAGTATTTT. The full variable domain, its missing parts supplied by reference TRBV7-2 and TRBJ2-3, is GAGVSQSPSNKVTEKGKDVELRCDPISGHTALYWYRQSLGQGLEFLIYFQGNSAPDKSGLPSDRFSAERTGGSVSTLTIQRTQQEDSAVYLCASSFNIYPGGTDTQYFGPGTRLTVL.

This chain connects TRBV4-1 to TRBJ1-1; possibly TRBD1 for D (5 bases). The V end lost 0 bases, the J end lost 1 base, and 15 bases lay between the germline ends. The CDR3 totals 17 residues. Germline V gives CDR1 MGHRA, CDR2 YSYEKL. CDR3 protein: CASSQELGSTGNTEAFF. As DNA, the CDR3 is TGCGCCAGCAGCCAAGAGTTAGGCAGCACAGGGAACACTGAAGCTTTCTTT.

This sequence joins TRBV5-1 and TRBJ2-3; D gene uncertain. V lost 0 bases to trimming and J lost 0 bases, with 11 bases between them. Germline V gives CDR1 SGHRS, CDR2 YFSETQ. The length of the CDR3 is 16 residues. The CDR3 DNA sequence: TGCGCCAGCAGCTTGGCCGTCAGTGCTAGCACAGATACGCAGTATTTT. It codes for CASSLAVSASTDTQYF. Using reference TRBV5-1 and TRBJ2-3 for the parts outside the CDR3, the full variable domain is KAGVTQTPRYLIKTRGQQVTLSCSPISGHRSVSWYQQTPGQGLQFLFEYFSETQRNKGNFPGRFSGRQFSNSRSEMNVSTLELGDSALYLCASSLAVSASTDTQYFGPGTRLTVL.

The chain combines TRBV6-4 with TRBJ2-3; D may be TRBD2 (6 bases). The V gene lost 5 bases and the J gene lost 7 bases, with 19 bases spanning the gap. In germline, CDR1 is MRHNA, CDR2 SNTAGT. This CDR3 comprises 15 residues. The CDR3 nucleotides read TGTGCCAGCAGTCGTGAGGCGGGAACGGGGAATACGCAGTATTTT. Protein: CASSREAGTGNTQYF.

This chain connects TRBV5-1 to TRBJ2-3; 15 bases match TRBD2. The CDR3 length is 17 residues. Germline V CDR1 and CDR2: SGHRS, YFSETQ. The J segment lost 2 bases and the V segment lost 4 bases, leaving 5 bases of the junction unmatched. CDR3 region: CASSTGTSGRSTDTQYF. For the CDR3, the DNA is TGCGCCAGCAGCACCGGGACTAGCGGGAGGTCCACAGATACGCAGTATTTT.

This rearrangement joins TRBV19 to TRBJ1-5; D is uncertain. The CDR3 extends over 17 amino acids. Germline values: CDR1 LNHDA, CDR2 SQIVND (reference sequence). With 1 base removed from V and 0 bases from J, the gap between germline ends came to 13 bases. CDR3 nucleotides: TGTGCCAGTAGTATAGGGACTAAAGTTAATAGCAATCAGCCCCAGCATTTT. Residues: CASSIGTKVNSNQPQHF.

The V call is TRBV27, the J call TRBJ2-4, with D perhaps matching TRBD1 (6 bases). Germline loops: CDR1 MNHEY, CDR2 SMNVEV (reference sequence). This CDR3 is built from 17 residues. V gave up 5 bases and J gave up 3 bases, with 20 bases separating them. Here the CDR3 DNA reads TGTGCCAGCAGTGTGACGATGGGGGCCGTTATCAAAAACATTCAGTACTTC. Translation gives CASSVTMGAVIKNIQYF.

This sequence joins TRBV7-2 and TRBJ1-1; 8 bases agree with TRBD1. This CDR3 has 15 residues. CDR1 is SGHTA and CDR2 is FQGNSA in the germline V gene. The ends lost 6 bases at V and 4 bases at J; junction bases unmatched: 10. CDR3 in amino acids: CASSSQGAPGTEAFF. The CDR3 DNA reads TGTGCCAGCAGTTCCCAGGGGGCGCCGGGCACTGAAGCTTTCTTT.

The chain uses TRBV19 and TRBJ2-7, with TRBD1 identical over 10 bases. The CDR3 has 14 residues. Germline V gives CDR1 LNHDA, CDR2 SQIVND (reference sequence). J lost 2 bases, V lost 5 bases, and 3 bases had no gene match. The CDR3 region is CASSPGTGAYEQYF. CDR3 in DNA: TGTGCCAGTAGTCCCGGGACAGGGGCCTACGAGCAGTACTTC.

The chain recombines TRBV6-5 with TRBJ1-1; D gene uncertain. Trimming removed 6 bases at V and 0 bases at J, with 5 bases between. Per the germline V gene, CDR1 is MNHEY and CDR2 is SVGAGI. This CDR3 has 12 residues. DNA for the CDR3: TGTGCCAGCAGCGCAGTGAACACTGAAGCTTTCTTT. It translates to CASSAVNTEAFF.

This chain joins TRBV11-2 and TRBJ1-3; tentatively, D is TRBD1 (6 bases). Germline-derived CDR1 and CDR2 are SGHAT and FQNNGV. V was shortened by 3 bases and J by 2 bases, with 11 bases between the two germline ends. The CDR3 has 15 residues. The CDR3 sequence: CASSFQGLAGNTIYF. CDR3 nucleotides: TGTGCCAGCAGCTTCCAGGGGCTTGCTGGAAACACCATATATTTT.

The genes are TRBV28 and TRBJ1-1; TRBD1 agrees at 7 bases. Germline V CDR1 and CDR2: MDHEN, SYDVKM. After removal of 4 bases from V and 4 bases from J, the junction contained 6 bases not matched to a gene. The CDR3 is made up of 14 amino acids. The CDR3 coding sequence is TGTGCCAGCAGTTCGACAGGGTCGGTCACTGAAGCTTTCTTT. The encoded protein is CASSSTGSVTEAFF.

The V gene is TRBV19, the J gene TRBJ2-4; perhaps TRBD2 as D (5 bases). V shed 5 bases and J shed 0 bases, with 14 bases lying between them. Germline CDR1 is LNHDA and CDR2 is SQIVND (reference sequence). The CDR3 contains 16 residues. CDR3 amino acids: CASSPADLIAKNIQYF. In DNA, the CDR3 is TGTGCCAGTAGTCCAGCGGACCTCATAGCCAAAAACATTCAGTACTTC.

The CDR3: CASSSGVGSPNQPQHF. The CDR3 nucleotides are TGTGCCAGCAGTTCTGGGGTAGGGAGCCCGAATCAGCCCCAGCATTTT. This chain joins TRBV28 and TRBJ1-5; unclear D gene. This CDR3 comprises 16 residues. V was pared by 4 bases and J by 4 bases, with 17 bases between. Germline lookup yields CDR1 MDHEN and CDR2 SYDVKM.

The CDR3 DNA reads TGTGCCAGCTCACCAGAAACTGATAGCGGGAGCCTTCTGGTCAATGAGCAGTTCTTC. Translating gives CASSPETDSGSLLVNEQFF. The chain couples TRBV18 to TRBJ2-1; TRBD2 matches 9 bases. Trimming took 2 bases from V and 6 from J; bases not matched to a gene: 17. Germline V gives CDR1 KGHSH, CDR2 LQKENI. This CDR3 region has 19 residues. The full variable domain, with the rest looked up from reference TRBV18 and TRBJ2-1, is NAGVMQNPRHLVRRRGQEARLRCSPMKGHSHVYWYRQLPEEGLKFMVYLQKENIIDESGMPKERFSAEFPKEGPSILRIQQVVRGDSAAYFCASSPETDSGSLLVNEQFFGPGTRLTVL.

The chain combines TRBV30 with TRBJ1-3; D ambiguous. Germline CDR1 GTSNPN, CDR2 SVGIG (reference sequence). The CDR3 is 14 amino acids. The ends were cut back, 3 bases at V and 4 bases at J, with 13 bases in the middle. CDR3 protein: CAWSPGLSGNTIYF. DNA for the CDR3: TGTGCCTGGAGCCCAGGACTGTCCGGAAACACCATATATTTT.

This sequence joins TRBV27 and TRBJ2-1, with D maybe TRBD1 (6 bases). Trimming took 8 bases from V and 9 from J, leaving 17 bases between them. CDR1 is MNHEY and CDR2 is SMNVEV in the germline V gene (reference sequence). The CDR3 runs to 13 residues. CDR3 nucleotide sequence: TGTGCCAGCCTTAAAACAGGGTTGCCTGAGCAGTTCTTC. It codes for CASLKTGLPEQFF.